Shown below are 11 T cell receptor beta chains from a single sample sequenced in a study of identical twins. TCRdb re-called the 5' RACE reads through MiXCR, storing one row per CDR3 protein. The table has some 570,000 distinct CDR3 sequences, 20% to 25% seen once; the top ten hold 0.48%. This sample was shared with a second study, whose subject was yellow fever vaccine responses in identical twins.

The sequencing input was CD4+ T cells sorted from blood. These receptor sequences come from a woman aged 18-29 years in good health.

The chain links TRBV10-2 to TRBJ2-5; D is undetermined. Trimming cost V 4 bases and J 5 bases, with 11 bases left between them. This CDR3 contains 13 residues. Germline CDR1 and CDR2: WSHSY and SAAADI. CDR3 loop: CASSGPRRETQYF. CDR3 nucleotides: TGCGCCAGCAGTGGCCCCAGGCGGGAGACCCAGTACTTC.

This rearrangement joins TRBV28 to TRBJ2-7; tentative D call: TRBD1 (5 bases). V dropped 1 base and J dropped 5 bases, with 15 bases sitting between them. The CDR3 spans 15 residues. The germline gives CDR1 MDHEN, CDR2 SYDVKM. The CDR3 nucleotides are TGTGCCAGCAGTTTATACCTAGGACATGAAGACGAGCAGTACGTC. Encoded protein: CASSLYLGHEDEQYV.

The chain carries TRBV10-3 and TRBJ2-2, with no clear D. Trimming pared 3 bases from V and 0 bases from J, leaving 11 bases between. The CDR3 runs 16 residues. CDR1 is ENHRY and CDR2 is SYGVKD in the germline V gene. CDR3 nucleotides: TGTGCCATCAGTGAAATCCCCGCAGCGAACACCGGGGAGCTGTTTTTT. It yields the protein CAISEIPAANTGELFF.

This clonotype was seen a few times. This chain joins TRBV6-5 and TRBJ2-5; D gene ambiguous. This CDR3 spans 14 amino acids. Germline-derived CDR1 and CDR2 are MNHEY and SVGAGI. Between the trimmed V and J ends, which lost 2 bases and 0 bases, there was a span of 7 bases. DNA of the CDR3: TGTGCCAGCAGTTACGACGTATACCAAGAGACCCAGTACTTC. It translates to CASSYDVYQETQYF.

Only a few counts were recorded for this clonotype. V usage is TRBV20-1 and J usage is TRBJ2-4; 10 bases map to TRBD1. The trim removed 6 bases at V and 0 bases at J, leaving 5 bases unmatched. Germline V gene lookup returns CDR1 DFQATT and CDR2 SNEGSKA (reference sequence). There are 15 residues in the CDR3. The CDR3 DNA is TGCAGTGCCCCCAGACAGGGGGCAGCCAAAAACATTCAGTACTTC. It is translated as CSAPRQGAAKNIQYF.

The sample holds a few counts of this clonotype. The junction differs from germline at one of its ends, possibly a read error. The gene calls are TRBV5-1 and TRBJ2-1; D perhaps matches TRBD2 (6 bases). This CDR3 contains 15 residues. Germline lookup yields CDR1 SGHRS and CDR2 YFSETQ. DNA of the CDR3: TGTGCCAGCAGCTTAGGAGGGGATTCCTACAATGAGCAGTTCTTC. Protein: CASSLGGDSYNEQFF.

This clonotype showed up just a few times. V usage is TRBV11-2 and J usage is TRBJ2-7; D unresolved. The CDR3 runs 14 residues. Trimming took off 5 bases at V and 4 bases at J, with 15 bases between the two ends. Per the germline V gene, CDR1 is SGHAT and CDR2 is FQNNGV. CDR3 in DNA: TGTGCCAGCAGCCCCATGAGCCCTCCATACGAGCAGTACGTC. The encoded protein is CASSPMSPPYEQYV.

V and J are TRBV10-3 and TRBJ1-2; D is undetermined. The CDR3 sequence is 12 residues long. Deletions cut 6 bases from V and 3 bases from J, with 8 bases between. CDR1 is ENHRY, CDR2 SYGVKD, per germline. This CDR3 is CAISPADYGYTF. The CDR3 DNA reads TGTGCCATCAGCCCAGCCGACTATGGCTACACCTTC.

The chain joins TRBV10-3 to TRBJ2-7; 7 bases align to TRBD2. The CDR3 is 15 amino acids. Germline lookup yields CDR1 ENHRY and CDR2 SYGVKD. V lost 6 bases to trimming and J lost 0 bases; unmatched junction nucleotides: 8. The CDR3 spells CAIRDRAGPSYEQYF. In DNA, the CDR3 is TGTGCCATCAGAGACAGAGCGGGACCCTCCTACGAGCAGTACTTC.

The table lists this clonotype with a few counts. The genes are TRBV5-1 and TRBJ1-1; D call uncertain. The germline V and J ends were trimmed by 9 bases and 5 bases, with 17 bases remaining between them. CDR3 size: 13 residues. Germline CDR1 and CDR2: SGHRS and YFSETQ. As DNA, the CDR3 is TGCGCCACCCAGACGGGGTCGAATACTGAAGCTTTCTTT. As protein: CATQTGSNTEAFF.

This clonotype was seen a few times. The chain combines TRBV10-1 with TRBJ2-1; 7 nucleotides match TRBD1. V lost 3 bases and J lost 0; bases outside the gene matches: 5. The CDR3 is 16 amino acids. Germline V lookup: CDR1 WNHNN, CDR2 SYGVQD (reference sequence). The CDR3 here is CASSERQGSSYNEQFF. CDR3 DNA sequence: TGCGCCAGCAGTGAAAGACAGGGAAGCTCCTACAATGAGCAGTTCTTC.